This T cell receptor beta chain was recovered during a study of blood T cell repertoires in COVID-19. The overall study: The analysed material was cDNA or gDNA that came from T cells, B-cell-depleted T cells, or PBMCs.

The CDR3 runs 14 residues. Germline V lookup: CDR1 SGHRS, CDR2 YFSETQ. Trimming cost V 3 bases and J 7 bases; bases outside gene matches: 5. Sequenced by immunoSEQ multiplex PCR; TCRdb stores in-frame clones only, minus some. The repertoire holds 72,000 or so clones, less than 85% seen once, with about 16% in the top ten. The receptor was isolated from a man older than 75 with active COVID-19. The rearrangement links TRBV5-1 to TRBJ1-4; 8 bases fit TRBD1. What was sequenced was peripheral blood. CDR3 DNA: TGCGCCAGCAGCTCGCAGGGGGCGGGTGAAAAACTGTTTTTT. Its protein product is CASSSQGAGEKLFF.